This T cell receptor (beta chain) was captured in a study of cytomegalovirus exposure and HLA in healthy donors. Study summary: The Caucasian-associated ancestry cluster contained about 80% of the approximately 430 genotyped donors. Points from the study as a whole: Sequencing artifact likely explains a cluster of highly shared sequence variants. Donors were assumed by presence/absence analyses to have roughly uniform sequencing depth. Earlier analysis found most TCR beta V segments productive about 87% or about 30% of the time.

Looked up from germline, CDR1 is SEHNR and CDR2 is FQNEAQ (reference sequence). V trimming: 2 bases; J trimming: 4 bases; junction bases outside the gene matches: 3. The CDR3 spans 14 residues. 13 Jbeta primers and 60 Vbeta primers were used for the PCR. Sequenced by immunoSEQ multiplex PCR; TCRdb stores in-frame clones only, minus some. The sample holds 140,000 to 150,000 clones; roughly 80% are singletons and the top ten take roughly 3.1%. Note on this clone: The antigen remains unidentified.

The source material was PBMCs. The chain employs TRBV7-9 and TRBJ2-7; 9 bases agree with TRBD2. This TCR derives from a man aged 40-49 years in good health and CMV-seropositive. The CDR3 protein is CASSLTSGWYEQYF. The CDR3 DNA sequence: TGTGCCAGCAGCTTAACTAGCGGGTGGTACGAGCAGTACTTC.